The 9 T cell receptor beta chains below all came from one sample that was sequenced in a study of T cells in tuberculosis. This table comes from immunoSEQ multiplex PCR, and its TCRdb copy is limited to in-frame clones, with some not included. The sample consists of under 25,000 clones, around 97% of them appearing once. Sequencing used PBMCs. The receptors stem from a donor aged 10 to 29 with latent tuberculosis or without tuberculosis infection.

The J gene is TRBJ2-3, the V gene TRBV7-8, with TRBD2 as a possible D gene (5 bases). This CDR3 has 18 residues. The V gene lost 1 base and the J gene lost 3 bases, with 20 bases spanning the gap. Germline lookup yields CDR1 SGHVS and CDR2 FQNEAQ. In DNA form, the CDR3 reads TGTGCCAGCAGCTTAGTTCCAGTTTACCAGCGGATTACAGATACGCAGTATTTT. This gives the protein CASSLVPVYQRITDTQYF.

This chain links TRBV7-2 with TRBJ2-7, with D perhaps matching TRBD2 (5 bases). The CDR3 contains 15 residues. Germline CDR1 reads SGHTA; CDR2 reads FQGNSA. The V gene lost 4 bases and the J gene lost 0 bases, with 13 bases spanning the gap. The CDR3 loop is CASSSMRASSYEQYF. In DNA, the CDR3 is TGTGCCAGCAGCTCCATGAGGGCTAGCTCCTACGAGCAGTACTTC.

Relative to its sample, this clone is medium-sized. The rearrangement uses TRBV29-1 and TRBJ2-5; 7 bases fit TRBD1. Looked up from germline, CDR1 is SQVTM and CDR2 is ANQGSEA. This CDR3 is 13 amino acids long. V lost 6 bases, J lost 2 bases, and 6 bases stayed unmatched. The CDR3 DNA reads TGCAGCGTCCGGGACAGCCGTCAAGAGACCCAGTACTTC. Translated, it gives CSVRDSRQETQYF.

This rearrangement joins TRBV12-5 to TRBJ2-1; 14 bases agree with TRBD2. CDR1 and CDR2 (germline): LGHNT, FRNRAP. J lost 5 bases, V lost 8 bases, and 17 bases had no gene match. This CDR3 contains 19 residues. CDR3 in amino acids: CASMDQGLAGEIVDNEQFF. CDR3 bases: TGTGCTAGTATGGACCAGGGACTAGCGGGAGAAATTGTGGACAATGAGCAGTTCTTC.

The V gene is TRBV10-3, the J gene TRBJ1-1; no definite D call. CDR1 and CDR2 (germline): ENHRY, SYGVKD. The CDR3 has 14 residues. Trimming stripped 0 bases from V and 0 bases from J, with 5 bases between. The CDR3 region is CAISESGMNTEAFF. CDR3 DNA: TGTGCCATCAGTGAGTCTGGCATGAACACTGAAGCTTTCTTT.

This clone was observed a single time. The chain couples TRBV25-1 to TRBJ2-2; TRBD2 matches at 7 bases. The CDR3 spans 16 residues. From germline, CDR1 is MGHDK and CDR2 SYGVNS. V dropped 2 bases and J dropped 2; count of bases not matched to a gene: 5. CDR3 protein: CASSEEWEGNTGELFF. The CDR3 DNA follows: TGTGCCAGCAGTGAAGAGTGGGAGGGCAACACCGGGGAGCTGTTTTTT.

CDR3 sequence reads: CASSGPEGQGFIGYTF. The CDR3 bases are TGTGCCAGCAGTGGTCCAGAGGGACAGGGATTTATCGGCTACACCTTC. The chain uses TRBV6-1 and TRBJ1-2; 9 nucleotides agree with TRBD1. The CDR3 is 16 amino acids. Trimming cost V 4 bases and J 8 bases; bases outside gene matches: 14. CDR1 MNHNS and CDR2 SASEGT come from the germline V gene.

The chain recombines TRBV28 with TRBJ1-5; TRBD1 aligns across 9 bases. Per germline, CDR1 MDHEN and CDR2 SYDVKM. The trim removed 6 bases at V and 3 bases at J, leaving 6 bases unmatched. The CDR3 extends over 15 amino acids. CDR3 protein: CASRYRDRDNQPQHF. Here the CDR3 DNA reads TGTGCCAGCAGATACCGGGACAGGGACAATCAGCCCCAGCATTTT.

The CDR3 DNA reads TGTGCCAGCAGCTCTAGCGGGGGGGCTACAGATACGCAGTATTTT. Its translation: CASSSSGGATDTQYF. The chain combines TRBV5-6 with TRBJ2-3; TRBD2 matches at 12 bases. Germline CDR1 and CDR2: SGHDT and YYEEEE. V was clipped by 3 bases and J by 3 bases; unmatched bases: 2. This CDR3 has 15 amino acids.